The 27 T cell receptor beta chains given below trace back to one sample, sequenced in a study of cytomegalovirus exposure and HLA in healthy donors (dated by TCRdb to about 2017). The library was prepared using the immunoSEQ multiplex PCR assay. The multiplex PCR relied on a mix of 60 forward primers for TCR Vbeta segments and 13 reverse primers for TCR Jbeta segments. The source is immuneACCESS, and TCRdb retained only in-frame sequences with V and J called. Part of the clones is not carried over; for the studies checked, unresolved V genes explain less than half of this, and the remainder is unexplained. The sample has about 150,000 clones on record, around 60% of them singletons. Roughly 6.8% of the sample lies in the top ten. Sequencing used PBMCs. The receptors here all came from a woman aged 55-75 years in good health and CMV-seropositive.

The genes are TRBV7-8 and TRBJ2-7, with D maybe TRBD1 (6 bases). The V gene lost 6 bases and the J gene lost 1 base, with 10 bases spanning the gap. This CDR3 region has 13 residues. The V gene's germline CDR1 is SGHVS and CDR2 FQNEAQ. CDR3: CASSWQGSYEQYF. DNA of the CDR3: TGTGCCAGCAGTTGGCAGGGGTCCTACGAGCAGTACTTC.

The count of this clone is one. V gene TRBV19 combines with J gene TRBJ1-5, with D maybe TRBD1 (6 bases). V lost 5 bases and J lost 6, with 14 bases in between. This CDR3 comprises 14 residues. The germline V gene has CDR1 LNHDA and CDR2 SQIVND (reference sequence). This CDR3 is CASSLQGRSQPQHF. CDR3 DNA sequence: TGTGCCAGTAGTTTACAGGGACGAAGTCAGCCCCAGCATTTT.

The chain carries TRBV28 and TRBJ2-7, with 12 bases fitting TRBD2. The V segment lost 7 bases and the J segment 2 bases; nucleotides outside the gene matches: 6. This CDR3 region has 15 residues. CDR1 and CDR2 from the germline V gene are MDHEN and SYDVKM. In DNA form, the CDR3 reads TGTGCCAGCACCAAGACTAGCGGGAGACCCTACGAGCAGTACTTC. This codes for CASTKTSGRPYEQYF.

Points on this clone: At one end the junction does not follow the germline gene, possibly because of a read error. The sample carries other DNA sequences with the same CDR3. The chain combines TRBV11-3 with TRBJ2-1; D remains ambiguous. The CDR3 runs to 13 residues. Germline V gene lookup returns CDR1 SGHNT and CDR2 YENEEA. The CDR3 nucleotides are TGCGCCAGCAGCTTACCCAGGAACAATGAGCAGTTCTTC. Amino acids: CASSLPRNNEQFF.

The chain links TRBV28 to TRBJ2-1; TRBD2 aligns across 12 bases. Germline CDR1 is MDHEN and CDR2 is SYDVKM. With 6 bases clipped from V and 14 bases from J, the junction kept 11 bases outside the gene matches. CDR3 length: 14 amino acids. CDR3 nucleotides: TGTGCCAGCAGCCCATCCCTAGCGGGAGGGCAGGAGTTCTTC. Protein sequence: CASSPSLAGGQEFF.

This chain links TRBV4-1 with TRBJ2-2; 7 bases agree with TRBD2. Germline CDR1 and CDR2: MGHRA and YSYEKL. With 0 bases clipped from V and 7 bases from J, the junction kept 8 bases outside the gene matches. This CDR3 is built from 16 residues. The CDR3 loop reads CASSQDEGLEVGELFF. The CDR3 DNA follows: TGCGCCAGCAGCCAAGATGAAGGACTAGAAGTCGGGGAGCTGTTTTTT.

Points on this clone: Different DNA sequences within this sample yield the same CDR3. The gene calls are TRBV28 and TRBJ1-1, with a tentative D call TRBD1 (6 bases). The germline gives CDR1 MDHEN, CDR2 SYDVKM. This CDR3 spans 15 amino acids. Trimming removed 1 base at V and 0 bases at J, with 9 bases between. The CDR3 sequence is CASSLYGGLNTEAFF. In DNA, the CDR3 is TGTGCCAGCAGTTTATATGGGGGCCTGAACACTGAAGCTTTCTTT.

V and J are TRBV20-1 and TRBJ1-1; D remains ambiguous. The CDR3 runs 11 residues. Between the trimmed V and J ends, which lost 5 bases and 2 bases, there was a span of 6 bases. Germline loops: CDR1 DFQATT, CDR2 SNEGSKA (reference sequence). In DNA, the CDR3 is TGCAGTGCTTACTTAAACACTGAAGCTTTCTTT. This translates into CSAYLNTEAFF.

CDR3 sequence: CASSPSIGGAGEQYF. CDR3 nucleotide sequence: TGTGCCAGCAGCCCCAGTATTGGGGGGGCCGGCGAGCAGTACTTC. The chain links TRBV9 to TRBJ2-7; maybe TRBD2 (7 bases). The CDR3 runs 15 residues. The germline V and J ends were trimmed by 4 bases and 6 bases, with 20 bases remaining between them. CDR1 is SGDLS and CDR2 is YYNGEE in the germline V gene.

J is TRBJ2-5 and V is TRBV5-1; 11 positions match TRBD2. V dropped 1 base and J dropped 7; count of bases not matched to a gene: 9. CDR3 length equals 16 residues. CDR1 is SGHRS and CDR2 is YFSETQ in the germline V gene. The CDR3 region has the DNA TGCGCCAGCAGCTTGCGGCTAGCGGGAGGTGCGGGGACCCAGTACTTC. This encodes CASSLRLAGGAGTQYF. The whole variable domain, filled in from reference TRBV5-1 and TRBJ2-5, reads KAGVTQTPRYLIKTRGQQVTLSCSPISGHRSVSWYQQTPGQGLQFLFEYFSETQRNKGNFPGRFSGRQFSNSRSEMNVSTLELGDSALYLCASSLRLAGGAGTQYFGPGTRLLVL.

There are a few counts of this clone. This chain connects TRBV30 to TRBJ2-6; D gene ambiguous. With 5 bases removed from V and 1 base from J, the gap between germline ends came to 3 bases. The CDR3 spans 12 residues. Looked up from germline, CDR1 is GTSNPN and CDR2 is SVGIG (reference sequence). CDR3 nucleotides: TGTGCCTGGGCGTCTGGGGCCAACGTCCTGACTTTC. Translated, it gives CAWASGANVLTF. The full variable domain, its missing parts supplied by reference TRBV30 and TRBJ2-6, is SQTIHQWPATLVQPVGSPLSLECTVEGTSNPNLYWYRQAAGRGLQLLFYSVGIGQISSEVPQNLSASRPQDRQFILSSKKLLLSDSGFYLCAWASGANVLTFGAGSRLTVL.

This clone was seen a single time. The chain recombines TRBV27 with TRBJ2-3; 13 nucleotides line up with TRBD2. The junction had 12 bases not matched to a gene; V was cut back by 8 bases and J by 10 bases. This CDR3 comprises 15 residues. Germline-derived CDR1 and CDR2 are MNHEY and SMNVEV (reference sequence). The chain's CDR3 is CASQQFGLAGEAQYF. Written as DNA, the CDR3 is TGTGCCAGCCAACAATTCGGACTAGCGGGAGAGGCGCAGTATTTT.

This chain links TRBV5-1 with TRBJ2-1, with TRBD2 matching 12 bases. Trimming removed 4 bases from V and 10 bases from J; junction bases left unmatched: 9. The V gene's germline CDR1 is SGHRS and CDR2 YFSETQ. The CDR3 sequence is 15 residues long. The DNA of the CDR3 is TGCGCCAGCAGCACTCCGGGACTAGCGGGTCGGGAGCAGTTCTTC. Amino acid sequence: CASSTPGLAGREQFF.

This clone was seen only a few times. The chain combines TRBV10-3 with TRBJ2-7; 10 positions agree with TRBD1. Unmatched junction bases numbered 6, after V lost 3 bases and J lost 4 bases. Looked up from germline, CDR1 is ENHRY and CDR2 is SYGVKD. The CDR3 extends over 15 amino acids. This CDR3 reads CAISDPGQGSYEQYF. CDR3 DNA sequence: TGTGCCATCAGTGACCCGGGACAGGGGTCGTACGAGCAGTACTTC.

The chain links TRBV13 to TRBJ2-4; 10 nucleotides match TRBD2. Germline lookup yields CDR1 PRHDT and CDR2 FYEKMQ (reference sequence). The CDR3 is 16 residues long. The V and J ends lost 4 bases and 0 bases, in that order; junction bases with no gene match: 3. The CDR3 DNA reads as TGTGCCAGCAGCTGGACTAGCGGCCTAGCCAAAAACATTCAGTACTTC. This encodes CASSWTSGLAKNIQYF.

This clone was seen a few times. The chain couples TRBV29-1 to TRBJ1-1; TRBD1 aligns across 10 bases. V dropped 0 bases and J dropped 8; count of bases not matched to a gene: 9. Looked up from germline, CDR1 is SQVTM and CDR2 is ANQGSEA. The CDR3 contains 15 residues. In DNA, the CDR3 is TGCAGCGTTGAAGAACCTGGGACAGGGGTTTTAGAAGCTTTCTTT. Translating it yields CSVEEPGTGVLEAFF.

This clone was counted a single time. This chain connects TRBV10-1 to TRBJ2-7; D possibly corresponds to TRBD1 (5 bases). Trimming shortened V by 4 bases and J by 5 bases, and 6 bases separated the two germline ends. The CDR3 runs 11 residues. Germline V CDR1 and CDR2: WNHNN, SYGVQD (reference sequence). This CDR3 is CASSGQNEQYF. The DNA for the CDR3 is TGCGCCAGCAGTGGACAGAACGAGCAGTACTTC.

Written as DNA, the CDR3 is TGTGCCAGCAGGGTGACAGAGTCCTACGAGCAGTACTTC. This gives the protein CASRVTESYEQYF. The gene calls are TRBV6-4 and TRBJ2-7; D is possibly TRBD1 (5 bases). The length of the CDR3 is 13 residues. Germline CDR1 reads MRHNA; CDR2 reads SNTAGT. Trimming left V 6 bases short and J 1 base short, with 10 bases between.

The rearrangement links TRBV21-1 to TRBJ2-5; the table's D call, TRBD2, was not checked against the DNA. TRBV21-1 represents a pseudogene. The CDR3 runs to 16 residues. CDR3 sequence reads: CASSRERETTPETQYF. For the CDR3, the DNA is TGTGCCAGCAGCAGGGAGCGGGAGACCACCCCAGAGACCCAGTACTTC.

The V gene is TRBV2, the J gene TRBJ2-7; the match to TRBD2 covers 12 bases. Germline V gene data show CDR1 as SNHLY and CDR2 as FYNNEI. The CDR3 extends over 14 amino acids. The J segment lost 6 bases and the V segment lost 8 bases, leaving 8 bases of the junction unmatched. CDR3: CASQTSGSPGEQYF. The CDR3 DNA follows: TGTGCCAGCCAGACTAGCGGGAGCCCGGGCGAGCAGTACTTC.

This clone turned up a few times. V usage is TRBV19 and J usage is TRBJ1-5; unclear D gene. This CDR3 region has 15 residues. V lost 2 bases and J 5 bases, leaving 13 bases between the germline ends. Germline CDR1 reads LNHDA; CDR2 reads SQIVND (reference sequence). The CDR3 DNA sequence: TGTGCCAGTAGTATACCGTACGGGGTAGATCAGCCCCAGCATTTT. Residues: CASSIPYGVDQPQHF.

This clone came up once. This chain connects TRBV5-6 to TRBJ2-1; TRBD1 matches at 7 bases. V lost 4 bases, J lost 6 bases, and 13 bases stayed unmatched. This CDR3 contains 16 residues. Germline CDR1 SGHDT, CDR2 YYEEEE. CDR3 residues: CASSRLQGIGGNEQFF. The CDR3 DNA is TGTGCCAGCAGCCGTTTACAGGGGATAGGCGGCAATGAGCAGTTCTTC.

The genes are TRBV4-2 and TRBJ1-3; possible D gene TRBD1, 6 bases. The CDR3 contains 13 residues. V was cut by 3 bases and J by 9 bases, with 12 bases left in between. Germline V gene lookup returns CDR1 LGHNA and CDR2 YNFKEQ. The CDR3: CASSQNQGSTIYF. The CDR3 bases are TGTGCCAGCAGCCAGAATCAGGGGAGCACCATATATTTT.

The chain employs TRBV4-3 and TRBJ2-5; D may be TRBD1 (6 bases). CDR3 size: 16 residues. Trimming shortened V by 1 base and J by 5 bases, and 17 bases separated the two germline ends. The germline V gene has CDR1 LGHNA and CDR2 YSLEER. In DNA, the CDR3 is TGCGCCAGCAGCCAAGGTTCCAGCAGGGGTCGGGAGACCCAGTACTTC. Translating it yields CASSQGSSRGRETQYF.

The chain uses TRBV4-2 and TRBJ2-2, with 8 nucleotides matching TRBD2. This CDR3 comprises 15 residues. From germline, CDR1 is LGHNA and CDR2 YNFKEQ. Trimming at V came to 3 bases and at J to 4 bases, leaving 4 bases not matched to a gene. The CDR3 protein is CASSQGLVLTGELFF. CDR3 DNA: TGTGCCAGCAGCCAGGGACTAGTCCTCACCGGGGAGCTGTTTTTT.

CDR3: CASIGDTREKLFF. The DNA for the CDR3 is TGTGCCAGTATCGGGGACACAAGGGAAAAACTGTTTTTT. The V and J genes are TRBV19 and TRBJ1-4, with a weak D call TRBD1 (6 bases). Trimming left V 7 bases short and J 8 bases short, with 14 bases between. In germline, CDR1 is LNHDA, CDR2 SQIVND (reference sequence). The CDR3 is 13 residues long.

The genes are TRBV6-5 and TRBJ1-5; D is uncertain. Per germline, CDR1 MNHEY and CDR2 SVGAGI. The CDR3 consists of 12 residues. The germline V and J ends were trimmed by 6 bases and 2 bases, with 5 bases remaining between them. DNA of the CDR3: TGTGCCAGCAGCTCCCGCAATCAGCCCCAGCATTTT. This gives the protein CASSSRNQPQHF.